This T cell receptor (beta chain) was recorded in a study of siplizumab effects on memory and regulatory T cells. Overall study results and limits: Proliferating Tregs taken from siplizumab cultures were not shown to have a confirmed suppressive function. Alloreactive sequences tracing back to unstimulated CD4+ memory cells fell significantly with siplizumab. Naive or memory phenotype assignment was not possible for roughly 80-97% of proliferating CD4+ or CD8+ clones. Naive T cells looked more diverse than memory cells and looked like major alloresponse contributors.

Produced via immunoSEQ multiplex PCR; TCRdb's table is partial and in-frame only. The sample consists of 85,000 to 130,000 clones, 94% of them appearing once. The CDR3 covers 17 residues. Germline lookup yields CDR1 MNHNS and CDR2 SASEGT. Trimming stripped 4 bases from V and 6 bases from J, with 22 bases between. A remark on this clone: Its specificity is unknown.

The clonotype was recovered from a human donor in good health. The chain links TRBV6-1 to TRBJ1-5; D unclear. The sequenced sample consisted of Tregs sorted from blood. The CDR3 here is CASSGSPATLRGQPQHF. The CDR3 nucleotides read TGTGCCAGCAGTGGATCCCCTGCAACTCTTCGGGGTCAGCCCCAGCATTTT.